These 10 T cell receptor beta chains came from one sample sequenced in a study of T cell changes during pregnancy in multiple sclerosis. Sequenced by immunoSEQ multiplex PCR; TCRdb stores in-frame clones only, minus some. The table lists tens of thousands of clones, 92% of them singletons. Sample: CD4+ T cells from peripheral blood mononuclear cells, taken in the second trimester of pregnancy. These receptors were taken from a female donor in good health, enrolled as a control in a pregnancy study.

The CDR3 region is CASRQSGGYYGYTF. CDR3 coding DNA: TGTGCCAGCAGACAAAGCGGGGGATACTATGGCTACACCTTC. This chain connects TRBV11-2 to TRBJ1-2, with a weak D call TRBD1 (5 bases). The CDR3 has 14 residues. The V and J ends lost 6 bases and 3 bases respectively, with 14 bases between them. Germline V gives CDR1 SGHAT, CDR2 FQNNGV.

There are a few counts of this clone. CDR3 in amino acids: CATRATAGASYEQYF. The CDR3 bases are TGTGCCACTAGGGCTACGGCGGGTGCCTCCTACGAGCAGTACTTC. The V gene is TRBV19, the J gene TRBJ2-7, with D perhaps TRBD2 (5 bases). This CDR3 spans 15 amino acids. V gave up 10 bases and J gave up 0 bases, with 19 bases separating them. Per the germline V gene, CDR1 is LNHDA and CDR2 is SQIVND (reference sequence). Variable domain in full (rest from reference TRBV19 and TRBJ2-7): DGGITQSPKYLFRKEGQNVTLSCEQNLNHDAMYWYRQDPGQGLRLIYYSQIVNDFQKGDIAEGYSVSREKKESFPLTVTSAQKNPTAFYLCATRATAGASYEQYFGPGTRLTVT.

The chain carries TRBV7-2 and TRBJ2-5; TRBD1 matches at 10 bases. The CDR3 totals 15 residues. With V trimmed by 4 bases and J by 4 bases, 6 bases remained unmatched. Germline CDR1 SGHTA, CDR2 FQGNSA. The CDR3 loop reads CASSSGQGGRETQYF. The CDR3 coding sequence is TGTGCCAGCAGCTCTGGACAGGGGGGTCGAGAGACCCAGTACTTC.

This chain connects TRBV18 to TRBJ1-1, with D perhaps matching TRBD1 (5 bases). This CDR3 has 16 amino acids. Germline CDR1 KGHSH, CDR2 LQKENI. V lost 1 base and J 2 bases, leaving 14 bases between the germline ends. CDR3: CASSPRREGGNTEAFF. The CDR3 DNA is TGTGCCAGCTCACCACGCAGGGAAGGCGGAAACACTGAAGCTTTCTTT.

This chain uses TRBV14 with TRBJ2-5; the D is unclear. Trimming pared 5 bases from V and 7 bases from J, leaving 17 bases between. The CDR3 spans 14 residues. Germline CDR1 and CDR2: SGHDN and FVKESK. The CDR3 coding sequence is TGTGCCAGCAGCGCTGCAATAGCCGTATCGACCCAGTACTTC. Translated, it gives CASSAAIAVSTQYF.

The chain combines TRBV7-8 with TRBJ2-5; the D gene is possibly TRBD1 (5 bases). The germline CDR1 and CDR2 sequences are SGHVS and FQNEAQ. This CDR3 region has 15 residues. V lost 1 base and J 3 bases, leaving 12 bases between the germline ends. CDR3 residues: CASSLGGPREETQYF. CDR3 sequence (DNA): TGTGCCAGCAGCTTAGGGGGCCCCAGGGAAGAGACCCAGTACTTC.

The rearrangement uses TRBV11-2 and TRBJ2-3, with 13 bases matching TRBD2. There are 17 residues in the CDR3. From germline, CDR1 is SGHAT and CDR2 FQNNGV. V was clipped by 5 bases and J by 2 bases; unmatched bases: 7. CDR3 DNA: TGTGCCAGCAGCCCCGGACTAGCGGGGGCCAACACAGATACGCAGTATTTT. Protein product: CASSPGLAGANTDTQYF.

The chain uses TRBV7-6 and TRBJ2-3; maybe TRBD1 (6 bases). The CDR3 covers 13 residues. V was trimmed by 0 bases and J by 11 bases, leaving 12 bases between them. Germline V CDR1 and CDR2: SGHVS, FNYEAQ. The CDR3 DNA is TGTGCCAGCAGCTTAGCGGACGGACAGATGCAGTATTTT. Translated, it gives CASSLADGQMQYF.

This sequence joins TRBV15 and TRBJ1-1, with D possibly matching TRBD1 (6 bases). The CDR3 runs 15 residues. Germline V gene lookup returns CDR1 LNHNV and CDR2 YYDKDF (reference sequence). V lost 0 bases and J 5 bases, leaving 13 bases between the germline ends. The CDR3 region has the DNA TGTGCCACCAGCAGAGATGGCAGGGGATCAACTGAAGCTTTCTTT. Translated, it gives CATSRDGRGSTEAFF.

This chain links TRBV7-2 with TRBJ2-7; 11 nucleotides line up with TRBD2. Germline-derived CDR1 and CDR2 are SGHTA and FQGNSA. V shed 3 bases and J 2 bases; nucleotides not matched to a gene: 3. The CDR3 extends over 15 amino acids. CDR3 DNA sequence: TGTGCCAGCAGCTTGGGGACTAGCGGTCCCTACGAGCAGTACTTC. Protein sequence: CASSLGTSGPYEQYF.